The present T cell receptor beta chain was sequenced within a study of blood T cells in healthy people across ages. In the case of this clonotype: Its specificity is unknown.

The total RNA that was extracted per sample amounted to at least 5 micrograms. Between the trimmed V and J ends, which lost 6 bases and 0 bases, there was a span of 15 bases. The germline V gene has CDR1 SGHTA and CDR2 FQGNSA. The CDR3 runs 16 residues. Through a sample-barcoded 5' primer and a J-beta primer mix, a second PCR was run for roughly 6 to 11 cycles. A single record per CDR3 protein comes from TCRdb applying MiXCR to the 5' RACE reads. The repertoire includes about 580,000 distinct CDR3 sequences, 45% to 55% of them detected once, and roughly 24% sits in the top ten. Study-wide points: A roughly linear fall in TCR beta diversity per million T cells was seen with increasing age.

The sequence was collected from an elderly man in good health. The sequenced sample was blood. The chain carries TRBV7-2 and TRBJ2-1; D may be TRBD1 (6 bases). CDR3 DNA sequence: TGTGCCAGCAGACCAGACAGGTATAGCTCCTACAATGAGCAGTTCTTC. Protein sequence: CASRPDRYSSYNEQFF.